Detailed here is one TCR beta chain. Its antigen is not known. This sample is part of a study of T cells expressing NK-cell markers. Notes on the study in general: Where several donors were concerned, these clonotypes also led the CD3+CD56-NKG2C+ fraction.

As the method of synthesis, 5'RACE template switching with UMIs yielded TCR beta cDNA. One entry per CDR3 protein, without DNA, is what TCRdb gives after re-calling the 5' RACE reads. There are 400,000 to 550,000 distinct CDR3 sequences in the sample, with 7.3% held by the top ten. This TCR came from a woman aged 18 to 75 in good health. Sequencing was carried out using blood T cells: a sorted CD56 or NKG2C T cell subset, CD4+ or CD8+ T cells, or bulk PBMC T cells (not recorded which).

The CDR3 is CASSPGLAGGQETQYF. V and J are TRBV18 and TRBJ2-5; the TCRdb D gene call, TRBD2, has no DNA to confirm it. Germline-derived CDR1 and CDR2 are KGHSH and LQKENI. This CDR3 has 16 amino acids.